Following are 22 T cell receptor beta chains from one sample sequenced in a study of T cells in Graves' hyperthyroidism and ophthalmopathy. TCR beta CDR3 regions were amplified from RNA. Using the HTBI primer set, a first-round RT-PCR was run on the TCR CDR3. MiXCR, run by TCRdb on the multiplex PCR reads, gives a single entry per CDR3 protein. The sample gives 380,000 or so distinct CDR3 sequences, approximately 19% of which show up once; 3% to 4.5% is in the top ten. The sample comprised blood. Receptor source: a woman between 18 and 29 years old with Graves' hyperthyroidism.

This clonotype was counted ten times or more. The chain recombines TRBV20-1 with TRBJ2-7, with D uncertain. The germline gives CDR1 DFQATT, CDR2 SNEGSKA (reference sequence). The CDR3 length is 12 residues. V lost 3 bases and J lost 1, with 7 bases in between. The CDR3 sequence: CSASDFSYEQYF. In nucleotides, the CDR3 is TGCAGTGCTAGCGACTTTTCCTACGAGCAGTACTTC.

The table lists this clonotype with many counts. The chain links TRBV28 to TRBJ2-7; the match to TRBD2 covers 8 bases. Trimming took 3 bases from V and 2 from J; bases not matched to a gene: 3. The CDR3 is made up of 14 amino acids. CDR1 and CDR2 from the germline V gene are MDHEN and SYDVKM. Here the CDR3 reads CASSFGGDTYEQYF. CDR3 bases: TGTGCCAGCAGTTTCGGGGGGGACACCTACGAGCAGTACTTC.

This clonotype was found many times. This sequence joins TRBV12-3 or TRBV12-4 and TRBJ1-1, with 7 bases identical to TRBD1. The CDR3 loop spans 14 amino acids. Losses at the gene ends were 8 bases for V and 1 base for J; bases not matched to a gene: 7. CDR3 nucleotides: TGTGCCAGCGCGATGAGGACAGGGAACACTGAAGCTTTCTTT. Protein: CASAMRTGNTEAFF.

The genes are TRBV6-2 or TRBV6-3 and TRBJ2-7; 9 nucleotides agree with TRBD1. This CDR3 has 15 amino acids. With 2 bases clipped from V and 2 bases from J, the junction kept 4 bases outside the gene matches. Germline V gene data show CDR1 as MNHEY and CDR2 as SVGEGT. The CDR3 reads CASSYRQGGTYEQYF. CDR3 DNA: TGTGCCAGCAGTTACCGACAGGGGGGAACCTACGAGCAGTACTTC.

In this sample, this clonotype turned up many times. This chain uses TRBV12-3 or TRBV12-4 with TRBJ2-7; TRBD2 is a possible D gene (5 bases). V was cut by 5 bases and J by 5 bases, with 19 bases left in between. This CDR3 comprises 15 residues. CDR3: CASSPRHNLGDEQYF. CDR3 nucleotide sequence: TGTGCCAGCAGTCCTAGACATAACCTCGGGGACGAGCAGTACTTC.

This clonotype was counted ten times or more. The chain joins TRBV13 to TRBJ1-2; tentatively, D is TRBD1 (6 bases). CDR3 length: 16 amino acids. V lost 3 bases and J lost 2, with 16 bases in between. Germline lookup yields CDR1 PRHDT and CDR2 FYEKMQ (reference sequence). The CDR3: CASSFGPRDTNYGYTF. CDR3 DNA: TGTGCCAGCAGCTTCGGGCCCCGGGACACGAACTATGGCTACACCTTC.

V usage is TRBV12-3 or TRBV12-4 and J usage is TRBJ1-3; D not certain. There are 14 residues in the CDR3. V was cut by 5 bases and J by 0 bases, with 8 bases left in between. The CDR3 spells CASSPTVSGNTIYF. The CDR3 region has the DNA TGTGCCAGCAGTCCGACGGTCTCTGGAAACACCATATATTTT.

This clonotype has more than one count but fewer than ten. The CDR3 DNA reads as TGTGCCAGCAGCTTAGATGGACCAGACTACGAGCAGTACTTC. It translates to CASSLDGPDYEQYF. The chain uses TRBV11-2 and TRBJ2-7; no reliable D call. V dropped 0 bases and J dropped 3 bases, with 9 bases sitting between them. Germline V gene lookup returns CDR1 SGHAT and CDR2 FQNNGV. This CDR3 is 14 amino acids long.

This clonotype was detected ten times or more. The V call is TRBV3-1, the J call TRBJ1-1; D is uncertain. Germline values: CDR1 LGHDT, CDR2 YNNKEL (reference sequence). Trimming pared 5 bases from V and 5 bases from J, leaving 12 bases between. The CDR3 loop spans 13 amino acids. The CDR3 DNA reads TGTGCCAGCAGCGCCCGCGGGGATACTGAAGCTTTCTTT. It codes for CASSARGDTEAFF.

This clonotype showed up many times. The chain joins TRBV7-9 to TRBJ2-4, with 7 bases fitting TRBD1. J lost 1 base, V lost 7 bases, and 10 bases had no gene match. CDR3 length equals 16 residues. Germline V gene lookup returns CDR1 SEHNR and CDR2 FQNEAQ (reference sequence). The DNA for the CDR3 is TGTGCCAGCAACCTCGCAACAGGGGAGGCCAAAAACATTCAGTACTTC. It specifies CASNLATGEAKNIQYF.

This clonotype occurred a few times. A much larger clone differs from this one at a single base, so this may be a read error. The chain uses TRBV5-4 and TRBJ2-5; TRBD2 matches at 9 bases. The CDR3 length is 15 residues. CDR1 and CDR2 (germline): SGHNT, YYREEE (reference sequence). Losses at the gene ends were 2 bases for V and 1 base for J; bases not matched to a gene: 3. The chain's CDR3 is CASSFSGGTQETQYF. DNA of the CDR3: TGTGCCAGCAGCTTTAGCGGGGGAACCCAAGAGACCCAGTACTTC.

This clonotype has a count of ten or more. This chain connects TRBV7-8 to TRBJ2-5; 9 bases fit TRBD2. Germline V gene lookup returns CDR1 SGHVS and CDR2 FQNEAQ. J lost 2 bases, V lost 3 bases, and 1 base had no gene match. This CDR3 comprises 14 residues. The CDR3 DNA is TGTGCCAGCAGCTTTGCGGGGGGGCAAGAGACCCAGTACTTC. Translation: CASSFAGGQETQYF. The whole variable domain, remainder taken from reference TRBV7-8 and TRBJ2-5, is GAGVSQSPRYKVAKRGQDVALRCDPISGHVSLFWYQQALGQGPEFLTYFQNEAQLDKSGLPSDRFFAERPEGSVSTLKIQRTQQEDSAVYLCASSFAGGQETQYFGPGTRLLVL.

The table lists this clonotype with many counts. The chain's CDR3 is CSAREGGGNYEQYF. The CDR3 nucleotides read TGCAGTGCTAGAGAAGGAGGGGGGAACTACGAGCAGTACTTC. The chain is built from TRBV20-1 and TRBJ2-7; D may match TRBD1 or TRBD2 (6 bases each). Trimming removed 0 bases at V and 3 bases at J, with 12 bases between. Germline assignment: CDR1 DFQATT and CDR2 SNEGSKA (reference sequence). The CDR3 has 14 residues.

The V gene is TRBV25-1, the J gene TRBJ2-4; 7 positions match TRBD1. The ends lost 6 bases at V and 0 bases at J; junction bases unmatched: 5. The CDR3 is made up of 15 amino acids. Germline V gene lookup returns CDR1 MGHDK and CDR2 SYGVNS. Here the CDR3 reads CASSDRAEAKNIQYF. The CDR3 DNA sequence: TGTGCCAGCAGCGACAGGGCCGAAGCCAAAAACATTCAGTACTTC.

This clonotype was counted ten times or more. V is TRBV28 and J is TRBJ1-5; a weak D match, TRBD1 (5 bases). V lost 6 bases and J 3 bases, leaving 18 bases between the germline ends. There are 16 residues in the CDR3. Germline V lookup: CDR1 MDHEN, CDR2 SYDVKM. The CDR3 sequence: CASRITSGHTNQPQHF. CDR3 DNA: TGTGCCAGCAGAATAACCTCCGGACACACCAATCAGCCCCAGCATTTT.

The sample holds many counts of this clonotype. The V and J genes are TRBV13 and TRBJ2-4; 8 nucleotides match TRBD1. Germline loops: CDR1 PRHDT, CDR2 FYEKMQ (reference sequence). The CDR3 loop spans 19 amino acids. The V segment lost 5 bases and the J segment 0 bases; nucleotides outside the gene matches: 15. CDR3 DNA sequence: TGTGCCAGCAGCGCCGGACAGGGTAGGAGAATGGTAGCCAAAAACATTCAGTACTTC. It is translated as CASSAGQGRRMVAKNIQYF.

This sequence joins TRBV6-5 and TRBJ2-3; D possibly matches TRBD1 or TRBD2 (5 bases each). Trimming took off 0 bases at V and 0 bases at J, with 10 bases between the two ends. The CDR3 is 16 residues long. Germline V CDR1 and CDR2: MNHEY, SVGAGI. The CDR3 spells CASSYSGVTSTDTQYF. CDR3 in DNA: TGTGCCAGCAGTTACTCGGGGGTTACTAGCACAGATACGCAGTATTTT.

This clonotype was seen at least ten times. CDR3 region: CSARDVFIGGAFF. CDR3 in DNA: TGCAGTGCTAGAGACGTTTTTATCGGCGGAGCTTTCTTT. This chain joins TRBV20-1 and TRBJ1-1, with no clear D. Germline CDR1 reads DFQATT; CDR2 reads SNEGSKA (reference sequence). The V end was cut by 0 bases, the J end by 10 bases, with 15 bases between. This CDR3 contains 13 residues.

In this sample, this clonotype turned up many times. The gene calls are TRBV7-8 and TRBJ1-5; D uncertain. The CDR3 is 14 amino acids. The V end lost 0 bases, the J end lost 11 bases, and 14 bases lay between the germline ends. The germline CDR1 and CDR2 sequences are SGHVS and FQNEAQ. Here the CDR3 DNA reads TGTGCCAGCAGCTTAGCGCGTATTCCCTCGGCCCAGCATTTT. It encodes CASSLARIPSAQHF.

This clonotype was seen at least ten times. The V gene is TRBV20-1, the J gene TRBJ2-7, with TRBD1 identical over 7 bases. V dropped 1 base and J dropped 2; count of bases not matched to a gene: 2. There are 13 residues in the CDR3. The germline CDR1 and CDR2 sequences are DFQATT and SNEGSKA (reference sequence). CDR3: CSARGDRAYEQYF. The CDR3 DNA is TGCAGTGCTAGAGGCGACAGGGCCTACGAGCAGTACTTC.

This clonotype has only a few counts. The chain is built from TRBV7-3 and TRBJ2-2, with 10 bases that match TRBD1. The CDR3 length is 16 residues. Unmatched junction bases numbered 9, after V lost 5 bases and J lost 6 bases. Germline values: CDR1 SGHTA, CDR2 FQGTGA. CDR3 residues: CASSPAVGQGAGELFF. As DNA, the CDR3 is TGTGCCAGCAGCCCCGCCGTAGGACAGGGGGCCGGGGAGCTGTTTTTT.

At least ten counts were recorded for this clonotype. The gene calls are TRBV28 and TRBJ1-5; D remains ambiguous. V lost 1 base to trimming and J lost 2 bases, with 9 bases between them. From germline, CDR1 is MDHEN and CDR2 SYDVKM. The length of the CDR3 is 15 residues. The CDR3 coding sequence is TGTGCCAGCAGTTTATCCTCTCCCCGCAATCAGCCCCAGCATTTT. It encodes CASSLSSPRNQPQHF.